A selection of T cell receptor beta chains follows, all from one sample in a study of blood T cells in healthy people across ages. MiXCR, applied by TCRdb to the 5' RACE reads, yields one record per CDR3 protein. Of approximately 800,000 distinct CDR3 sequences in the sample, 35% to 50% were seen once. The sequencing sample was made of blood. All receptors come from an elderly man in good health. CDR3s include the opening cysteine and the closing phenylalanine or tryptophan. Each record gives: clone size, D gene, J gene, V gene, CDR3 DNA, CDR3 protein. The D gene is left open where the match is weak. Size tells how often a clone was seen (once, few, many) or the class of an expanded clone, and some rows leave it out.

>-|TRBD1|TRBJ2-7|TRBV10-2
TGCGCCAGCAGTGATTCTGCCGACAGGGGGCTCTACGAGCAGTACTTC
CASSDSADRGLYEQYF
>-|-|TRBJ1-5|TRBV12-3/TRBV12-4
TGTGTCAGCAGTCTAAACAGAGTGGGTCAGCCCCAGCATTTT
CVSSLNRVGQPQHF
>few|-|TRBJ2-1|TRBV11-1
TGTGCCAGCAGCTTAGATTGGAGCTCCTACAATGAGCGGTTCTTC
CASSLDWSSYNERFF
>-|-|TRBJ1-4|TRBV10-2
TGCGCCAGCAGTGAGTCCACAGTTGATGAAAAACTGTTTTTT
CASSESTVDEKLFF
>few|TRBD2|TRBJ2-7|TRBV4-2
TGTGCCAGCAGCCAAGTAGCGGGAGTAATTAACGAGCAGTACTTC
CASSQVAGVINEQYF
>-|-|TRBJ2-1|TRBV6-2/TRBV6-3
TGTGCCAGCAGTTGGTTGGATGAGCAGTTCTTC
CASSWLDEQFF
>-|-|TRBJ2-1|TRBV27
TGTGCCAGCAGCCCCACAGGGACCCCTTACAATGAGCAGTTCTTC
CASSPTGTPYNEQFF
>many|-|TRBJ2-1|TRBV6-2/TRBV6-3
TGTGCCAGCACCCCGGGTTGGAGGGCCAATAATGAGCAGTTCTTC
CASTPGWRANNEQFF
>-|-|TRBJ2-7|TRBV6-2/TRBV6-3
TGTGCCAGCGGGCAAACGTTGTGGCAGTACTTC
CASGQTLWQYF
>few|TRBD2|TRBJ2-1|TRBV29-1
TGCAGCGTGCCGACTAGCGGCGGGAATGAGCAGTTCTTC
CSVPTSGGNEQFF
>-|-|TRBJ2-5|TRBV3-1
TGTGCCAGCAGCCAAGATACCGGAACAGGAGAGACCCAGTACTTC
CASSQDTGTGETQYF
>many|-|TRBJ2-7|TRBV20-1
TGCAGTGCCCCCAAAGTGACCACCTACGAGCAGTACTTC
CSAPKVTTYEQYF
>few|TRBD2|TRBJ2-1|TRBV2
TGTGCCAGCAAATCAACTAGCGGGAGTATCAATGAGCAGTTCTTC
CASKSTSGSINEQFF
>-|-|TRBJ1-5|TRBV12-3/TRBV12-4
TGTGCCAGCAGTTTAGCACTCAGGGTAGGGCAGCCCCAGCATTTT
CASSLALRVGQPQHF
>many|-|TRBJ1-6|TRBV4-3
TGCGCCAGCAGCCAACATTCCAATTCACCCCTCCACTTT
CASSQHSNSPLHF
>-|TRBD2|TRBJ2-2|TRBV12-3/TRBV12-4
TGTGCCAGCAGCCGTGGACTAGCAACCGGGGAGCTGTTTTTT
CASSRGLATGELFF
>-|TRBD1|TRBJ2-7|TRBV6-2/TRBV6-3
TGTGCCAGCGGTGGGACAGGATCAATCTACGAGCAGTACTTC
CASGGTGSIYEQYF
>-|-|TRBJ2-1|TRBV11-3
TGTGCCAGCAGCCCCGGTCAAAATACCTACAATGAGCAGTTCTTC
CASSPGQNTYNEQFF
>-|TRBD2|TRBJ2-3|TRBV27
TGTGCCAGCAGTTTATGGGGTAGCGGGGTGGATGTAGGGGATACACAGTATTTT
CASSLWGSGVDVGDTQYF
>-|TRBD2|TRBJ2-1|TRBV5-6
TGTGCCAGCAGCTTGTACGGGAGCGGGGGCAATGAGCAGTTCTTC
CASSLYGSGGNEQFF
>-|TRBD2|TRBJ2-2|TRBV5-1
TGCGCCAGCAGCCCGAGACTAGCGGGAATCACCGGGGAGCTGTTTTTT
CASSPRLAGITGELFF
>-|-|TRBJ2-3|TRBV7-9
TGTGCCAGCAGCTTAGGGGTGGGAGAAGATACGCAGTATTTT
CASSLGVGEDTQYF
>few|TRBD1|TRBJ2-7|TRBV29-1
TGCAGCGTACCGGGACAGGGGTTCCTCGAGCAGTACTTC
CSVPGQGFLEQYF
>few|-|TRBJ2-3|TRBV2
TGTGCCATCAACTCCGCTAGCACAGATACGCAGTATTTT
CAINSASTDTQYF
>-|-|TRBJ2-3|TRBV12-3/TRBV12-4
TGTGCCACCCAGGGTTTACTCACAGATACGCAGTATTTT
CATQGLLTDTQYF
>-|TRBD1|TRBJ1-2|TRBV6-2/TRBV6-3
TGTGCCACCAAAGGACTCGCCGGGACAGACTATGGCTACACCTTC
CATKGLAGTDYGYTF
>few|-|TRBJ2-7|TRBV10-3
TGTGCCAGCTCAGCAGGGATGCTATCCTACGAGCAGTACTTC
CASSAGMLSYEQYF
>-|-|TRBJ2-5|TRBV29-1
TGCAGCGTTCAAACAGACGAAGAGACCCAGTACTTC
CSVQTDEETQYF
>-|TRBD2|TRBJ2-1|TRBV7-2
TGTGCCAGCAGCTTACAACTAGCGGGGCCCTACAATGAGCAGTTCTTC
CASSLQLAGPYNEQFF
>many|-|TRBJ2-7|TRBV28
TGTGCCAGCAGTTTAGCGTACTACGATGGCAGGGAGCAGTACTTC
CASSLAYYDGREQYF
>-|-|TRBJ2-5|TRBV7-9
TGTGCCAGCAGCCTATCGACAGGGAGGTGGGAGACCCAGTACTTC
CASSLSTGRWETQYF
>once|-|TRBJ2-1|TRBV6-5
TGTGCCAGCAGTTACTTCCCGGGGGTAGCCCTGCCGGGCAATGAGCAGTTCTTC
CASSYFPGVALPGNEQFF
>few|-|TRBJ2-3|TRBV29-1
TGCAGCGTCCAGCTGGCGGGCACAGATACGCAGTATTTT
CSVQLAGTDTQYF
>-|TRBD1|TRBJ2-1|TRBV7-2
TGTGCCAGCAGCTTAAGTGGGACAGGGACCTACAATGAGCAGTTCTTC
CASSLSGTGTYNEQFF
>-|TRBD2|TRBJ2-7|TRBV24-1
TGTGCCACCAGAGGGACTAGCGGGACCCATGAGCAGTACTTC
CATRGTSGTHEQYF
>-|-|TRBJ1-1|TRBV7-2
TGTGCCAGCAGCTTAGGGGGGGGACATAGAAACACTGAAGCTTTCTTT
CASSLGGGHRNTEAFF
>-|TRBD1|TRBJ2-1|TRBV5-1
TGCGCCAGCAGATCCGACAGGGAAAAACCACTGGATGAGCAGTTCTTC
CASRSDREKPLDEQFF
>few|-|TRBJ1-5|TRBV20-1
TGCAGTGCTAGAAATAGGGTTTCTCAGCCCCAGCATTTT
CSARNRVSQPQHF
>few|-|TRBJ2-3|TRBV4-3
TGCGCCAGCAGCCAAGATGGTGGGTCCAACCGACTTAACACAGATACGCAGTATTTT
CASSQDGGSNRLNTDTQYF
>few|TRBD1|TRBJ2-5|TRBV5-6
TGTGCCAGCAGACACTTGTGGACAGGGGAAGAGACCCAGTACTTC
CASRHLWTGEETQYF
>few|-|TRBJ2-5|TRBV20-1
TGCAGTGCTGGGAGCAGCGGCGGAGAGACCCAGTACTTC
CSAGSSGGETQYF
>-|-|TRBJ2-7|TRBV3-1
TGTGCCAGCAGCCAGGGACCCATCGGTGTCTACGAGCAGTACTTC
CASSQGPIGVYEQYF
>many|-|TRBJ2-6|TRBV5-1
TGCGCCAGCAGCTTGGTGTCCGGGACTGGGGCCAACGTCCTGACTTTC
CASSLVSGTGANVLTF
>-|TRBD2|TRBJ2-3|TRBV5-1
TGCGCCAGCAGCCACACTAGCGGGAGGGCCGTGGGCACAGATACGCAGTATTTT
CASSHTSGRAVGTDTQYF
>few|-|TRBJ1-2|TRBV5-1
TGCGCCAGCAGCTTGGAAGGGCAAAGCGGCTACACCTTC
CASSLEGQSGYTF
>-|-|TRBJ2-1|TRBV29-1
TGCAGCGTTGAAAGAGGGATTGGCTCCTACAATGAGCAGTTCTTC
CSVERGIGSYNEQFF
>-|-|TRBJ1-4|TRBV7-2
TGTGCCAGCAGCTTAGAGGGGCAGGGGTATGAAAAACTGTTTTTT
CASSLEGQGYEKLFF
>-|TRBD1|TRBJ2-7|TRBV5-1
TGCGCCAGCAGCGGACAGGGCAACCCCTACGAGCAGTACTTC
CASSGQGNPYEQYF